The 9 T cell receptor beta chains reported below all come from one sample, sequenced in a study of blood T cell repertoires in COVID-19. Clones were sequenced by immunoSEQ multiplex PCR, and TCRdb holds only the in-frame ones, with some missing. The table lists approximately 70,000 clones, roughly 82% of them singletons. The sequenced material came from peripheral blood. These receptors came from a woman aged 80 or older with acute or convalescent COVID-19.

This clone appeared a single time. This chain connects TRBV5-1 to TRBJ1-3; the match to TRBD1 covers 8 bases. The CDR3 spans 15 residues. V dropped 1 base and J dropped 2; count of bases not matched to a gene: 2. Germline V gene lookup returns CDR1 SGHRS and CDR2 YFSETQ. CDR3 residues: CASSLTGGAGNTIYF. CDR3 nucleotide sequence: TGCGCCAGCAGCTTGACAGGGGGGGCTGGAAACACCATATATTTT.

The chain employs TRBV29-1 and TRBJ1-2; 8 nucleotides match TRBD1. With V trimmed by 7 bases and J by 8 bases, 9 bases remained unmatched. Germline assignment: CDR1 SQVTM and CDR2 ANQGSEA. The CDR3 loop spans 12 amino acids. The CDR3 sequence is CSAEWTGKGYTF. The CDR3 DNA is TGCAGCGCGGAATGGACAGGGAAAGGCTACACCTTC.

The chain employs TRBV29-1 and TRBJ1-4, with D unresolved. CDR3 size: 12 residues. V was trimmed by 5 bases and J by 4 bases, leaving 8 bases between them. Germline values: CDR1 SQVTM, CDR2 ANQGSEA. The CDR3 nucleotides read TGCAGCGTTTCGGTCCTTAATGAAAAACTGTTTTTT. Amino acids: CSVSVLNEKLFF.

V is TRBV9 and J is TRBJ2-7, with 8 positions matching TRBD2. J lost 7 bases, V lost 4 bases, and 19 bases had no gene match. The CDR3 is 17 residues long. CDR1 is SGDLS, CDR2 YYNGEE, per germline. Written as DNA, the CDR3 is TGTGCCAGCAGCCCCCGGGAGGGCCGGATCTTTTTTTGGGAGCAGTACTTC. Translated, it gives CASSPREGRIFFWEQYF.

The rearrangement uses TRBV6-6 and TRBJ1-5; 7 bases line up with TRBD1. With V trimmed by 2 bases and J by 0 bases, 4 bases remained unmatched. The CDR3 runs 16 residues. The germline V gene encodes CDR1 MNHNY and CDR2 SVGAGI (reference sequence). The CDR3 DNA reads as TGTGCCAGCAGTTACACCGGGACAGATAGCAATCAGCCCCAGCATTTT. Translated, it gives CASSYTGTDSNQPQHF.

This clone was seen once. The rearrangement links TRBV6-5 to TRBJ2-1; 13 bases are shared with TRBD2. With V trimmed by 10 bases and J by 8 bases, 11 bases remained unmatched. Germline V lookup: CDR1 MNHEY, CDR2 SVGAGI. This CDR3 region has 15 residues. CDR3 nucleotides: TGTGCCACCACTCCTACTAGCGGGAGGGCTCATGAGCAGTTCTTC. Protein: CATTPTSGRAHEQFF.

V is TRBV19 and J is TRBJ2-3; 8 bases agree with TRBD2. J gave up 12 bases and V 4 bases, and 3 bases lay outside the gene matches. The V gene's germline CDR1 is LNHDA and CDR2 SQIVND (reference sequence). The CDR3 extends over 11 amino acids. The CDR3 loop reads CASSTSGSQYF. The CDR3 DNA reads as TGTGCCAGTAGTACCAGCGGGAGCCAGTATTTT.

This clone occurred once. The chain combines TRBV10-3 with TRBJ2-2; D gene uncertain. Germline V lookup: CDR1 ENHRY, CDR2 SYGVKD. The V end lost 6 bases, the J end lost 2 bases, and 10 bases lay between the germline ends. CDR3 length: 14 residues. The CDR3 here is CAISGVGNTGELFF. CDR3 DNA: TGTGCCATCAGCGGAGTGGGTAACACCGGGGAGCTGTTTTTT.

Points on this clone: A much larger clone lies a single base off, so this may be a read error. The chain joins TRBV7-9 to TRBJ1-1; no clear D. CDR1 SEHNR and CDR2 FQNEAQ come from the germline V gene (reference sequence). There are 13 residues in the CDR3. Trimming shortened V by 3 bases and J by 0 bases, and 5 bases separated the two germline ends. Here the CDR3 reads CASSFTVNTEAFF. CDR3 bases: TGTGCCAGCAGCTTCACAGTGAACACTGAAGCTTTCTTT. Using reference TRBV7-9 and TRBJ1-1 for the parts outside the CDR3, the full variable domain is DTGVSQNPRHKITKRGQNVTFRCDPISEHNRLYWYRQTLGQGPEFLTYFQNEAQLEKSRLLSDRFSAERPKGSFSTLEIQRTEQGDSAMYLCASSFTVNTEAFFGQGTRLTVV.